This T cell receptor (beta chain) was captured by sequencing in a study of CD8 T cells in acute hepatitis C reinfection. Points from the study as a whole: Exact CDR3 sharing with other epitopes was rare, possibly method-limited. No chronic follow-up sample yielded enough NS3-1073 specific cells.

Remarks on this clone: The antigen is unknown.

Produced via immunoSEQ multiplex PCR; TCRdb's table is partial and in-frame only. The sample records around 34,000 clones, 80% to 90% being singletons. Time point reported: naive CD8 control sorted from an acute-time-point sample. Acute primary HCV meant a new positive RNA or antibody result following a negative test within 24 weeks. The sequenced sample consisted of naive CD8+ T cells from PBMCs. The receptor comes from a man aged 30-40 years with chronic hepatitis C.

CDR3 sequence (DNA): TGCGCCAGCAGCTTAGGCGGCTCCTACAATGAGCAGTTCTTC. Translating it yields CASSLGGSYNEQFF. The chain employs TRBV5-1 and TRBJ2-1, with D unresolved. Trimming cost V 2 bases and J 0 bases, with 6 bases left between them. The CDR3 is made up of 14 amino acids. From germline, CDR1 is SGHRS and CDR2 YFSETQ. Full variable domain (missing parts from reference TRBV5-1 and TRBJ2-1): KAGVTQTPRYLIKTRGQQVTLSCSPISGHRSVSWYQQTPGQGLQFLFEYFSETQRNKGNFPGRFSGRQFSNSRSEMNVSTLELGDSALYLCASSLGGSYNEQFFGPGTRLTVL.